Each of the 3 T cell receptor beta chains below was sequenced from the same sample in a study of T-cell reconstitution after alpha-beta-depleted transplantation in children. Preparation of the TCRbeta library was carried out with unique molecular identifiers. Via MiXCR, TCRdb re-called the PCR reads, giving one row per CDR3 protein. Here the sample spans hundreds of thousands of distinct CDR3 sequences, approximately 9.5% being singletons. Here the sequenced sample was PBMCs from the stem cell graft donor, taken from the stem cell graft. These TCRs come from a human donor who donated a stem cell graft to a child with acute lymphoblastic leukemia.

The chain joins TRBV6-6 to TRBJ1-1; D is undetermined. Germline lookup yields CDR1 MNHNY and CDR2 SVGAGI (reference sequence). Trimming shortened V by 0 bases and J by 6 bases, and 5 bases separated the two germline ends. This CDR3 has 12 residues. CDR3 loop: CASSYSGPEAFF. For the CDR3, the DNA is TGTGCCAGCAGTTACTCAGGTCCTGAAGCTTTCTTT.

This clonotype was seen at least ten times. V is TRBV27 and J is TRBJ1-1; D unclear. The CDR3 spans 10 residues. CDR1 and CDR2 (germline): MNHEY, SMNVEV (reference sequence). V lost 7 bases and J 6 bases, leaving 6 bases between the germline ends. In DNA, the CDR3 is TGTGCCAGCAAGGACGCTGAAGCTTTCTTT. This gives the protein CASKDAEAFF.

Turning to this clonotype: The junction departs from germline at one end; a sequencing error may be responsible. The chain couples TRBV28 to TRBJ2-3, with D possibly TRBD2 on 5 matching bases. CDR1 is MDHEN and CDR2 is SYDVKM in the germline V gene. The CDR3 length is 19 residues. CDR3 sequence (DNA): TGTGCCTGCAGTTTACTTCTGGGGTCCAAACCCGCGGGCCCAGATACGCAGTATTTT. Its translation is CACSLLLGSKPAGPDTQYF. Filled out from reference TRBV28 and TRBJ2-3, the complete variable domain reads DVKVTQSSRYLVKRTGEKVFLECVQDMDHENMFWYRQDPGLGLRLIYFSYDVKMKEKGDIPEGYSVSREKKERFSLILESASTNQTSMYLCACSLLLGSKPAGPDTQYFGPGTRLTVL.